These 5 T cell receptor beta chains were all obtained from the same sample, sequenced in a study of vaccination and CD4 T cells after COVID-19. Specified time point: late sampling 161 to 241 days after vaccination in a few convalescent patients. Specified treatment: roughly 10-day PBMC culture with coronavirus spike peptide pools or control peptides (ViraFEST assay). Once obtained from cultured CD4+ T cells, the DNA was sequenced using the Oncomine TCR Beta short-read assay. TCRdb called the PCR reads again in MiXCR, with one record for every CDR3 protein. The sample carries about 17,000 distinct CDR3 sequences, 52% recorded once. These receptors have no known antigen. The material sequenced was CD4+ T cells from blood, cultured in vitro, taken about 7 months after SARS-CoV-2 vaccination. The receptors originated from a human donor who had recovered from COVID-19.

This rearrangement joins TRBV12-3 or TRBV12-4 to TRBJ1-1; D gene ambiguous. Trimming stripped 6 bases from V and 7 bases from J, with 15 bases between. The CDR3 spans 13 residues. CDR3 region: CASRVLGIREAFF. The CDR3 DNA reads TGTGCCAGCAGGGTTTTGGGGATACGTGAAGCTTTCTTT.

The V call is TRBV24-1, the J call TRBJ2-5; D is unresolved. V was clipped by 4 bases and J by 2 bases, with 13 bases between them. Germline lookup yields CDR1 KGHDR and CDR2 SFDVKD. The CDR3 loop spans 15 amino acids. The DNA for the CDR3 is TGTGCCACCAGTGACTACAAGTCTGGGCAAGAGACCCAGTACTTC. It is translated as CATSDYKSGQETQYF.

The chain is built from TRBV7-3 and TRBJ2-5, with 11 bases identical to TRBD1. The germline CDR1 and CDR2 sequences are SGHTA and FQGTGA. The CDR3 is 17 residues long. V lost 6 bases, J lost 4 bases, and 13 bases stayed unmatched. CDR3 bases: TGTGCCAGCAGGGTGACCGGGACAGGGGGTTCTGGAGAGACCCAGTACTTC. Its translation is CASRVTGTGGSGETQYF.

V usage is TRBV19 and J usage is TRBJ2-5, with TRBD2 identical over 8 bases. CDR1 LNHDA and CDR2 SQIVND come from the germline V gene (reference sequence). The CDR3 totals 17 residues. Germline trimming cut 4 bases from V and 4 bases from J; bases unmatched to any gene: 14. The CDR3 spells CASSTVAQLAVIETQYF. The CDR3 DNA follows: TGTGCCAGTAGTACTGTCGCCCAACTAGCGGTGATAGAGACCCAGTACTTC.

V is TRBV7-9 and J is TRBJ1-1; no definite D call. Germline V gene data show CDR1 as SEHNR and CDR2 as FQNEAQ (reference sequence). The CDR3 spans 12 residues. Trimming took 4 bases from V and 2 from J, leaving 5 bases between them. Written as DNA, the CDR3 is TGTGCCAGCAGCTGGATAAACACTGAAGCTTTCTTT. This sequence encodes CASSWINTEAFF.